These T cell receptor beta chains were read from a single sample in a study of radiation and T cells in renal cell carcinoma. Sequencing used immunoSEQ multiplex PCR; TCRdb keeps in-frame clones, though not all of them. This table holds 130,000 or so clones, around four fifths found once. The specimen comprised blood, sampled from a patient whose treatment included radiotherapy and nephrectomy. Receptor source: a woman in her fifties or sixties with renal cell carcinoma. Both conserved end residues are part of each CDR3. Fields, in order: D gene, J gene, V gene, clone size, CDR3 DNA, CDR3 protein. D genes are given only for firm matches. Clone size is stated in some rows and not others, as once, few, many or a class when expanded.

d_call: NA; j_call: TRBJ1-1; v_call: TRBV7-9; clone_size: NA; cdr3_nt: TGTGCCAGCGTTCTTGGCGGGGCCTTCACTGAAGCTTTCTTT; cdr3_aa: CASVLGGAFTEAFF
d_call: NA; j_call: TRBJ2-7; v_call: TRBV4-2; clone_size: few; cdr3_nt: TGTGCCAGCAGCCAAGATATACAGAGCTACGAGCAGTACTTC; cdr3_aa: CASSQDIQSYEQYF
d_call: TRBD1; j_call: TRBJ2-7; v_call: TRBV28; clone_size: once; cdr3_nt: TGTGTCGTCGAAAACAGGGGATCCTACGAGCAGTACTTC; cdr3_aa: CVVENRGSYEQYF
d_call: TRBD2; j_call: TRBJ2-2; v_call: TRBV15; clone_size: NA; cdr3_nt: TGTGCCATAAGGACCGGCCGGGGGGGCACCGGGGAGCTGTTTTTT; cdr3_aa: CAIRTGRGGTGELFF
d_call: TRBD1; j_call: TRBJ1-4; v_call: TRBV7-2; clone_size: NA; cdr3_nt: TGTGCCAGCAGCTTAACAGGGGCTGGTGAAAAACTGTTTTTT; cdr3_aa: CASSLTGAGEKLFF
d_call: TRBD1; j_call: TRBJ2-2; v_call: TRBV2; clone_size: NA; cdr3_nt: TGTGCCAGCAGTGACAGGGGGCTCGCGTCCGGGGAGCTGTTTTTT; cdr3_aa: CASSDRGLASGELFF
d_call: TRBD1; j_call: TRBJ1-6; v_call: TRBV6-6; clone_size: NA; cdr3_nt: TGTGCCAGCAGTTACGCACAGGGGTGGGGACCCCTCCACTTT; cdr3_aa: CASSYAQGWGPLHF
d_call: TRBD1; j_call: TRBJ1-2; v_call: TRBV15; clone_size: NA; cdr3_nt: TGTGCCACCAGCAGTCTCCGGGACAGGGTAAATGGCTACACCTTC; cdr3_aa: CATSSLRDRVNGYTF
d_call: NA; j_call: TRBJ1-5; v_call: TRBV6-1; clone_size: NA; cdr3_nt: TGTGCCAGCAGTGAAGCACCAGGTAGCAATCAGCCCCAGCATTTT; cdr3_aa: CASSEAPGSNQPQHF
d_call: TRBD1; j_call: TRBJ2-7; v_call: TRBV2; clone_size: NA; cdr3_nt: TGTGCCAGCAGCCCCGGGACAGGGGCCTACGAGCAGTACTTC; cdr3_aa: CASSPGTGAYEQYF
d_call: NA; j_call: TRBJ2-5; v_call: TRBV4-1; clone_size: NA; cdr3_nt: TGCGCCAGCAGCCCAAAAATACGGGGCCAAGAGACCCAGTACTTC; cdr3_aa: CASSPKIRGQETQYF
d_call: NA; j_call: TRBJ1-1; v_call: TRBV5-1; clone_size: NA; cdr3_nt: TGCGCCAGCAGCGTGTCAATGAACACTGAAGCTTTCTTT; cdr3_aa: CASSVSMNTEAFF
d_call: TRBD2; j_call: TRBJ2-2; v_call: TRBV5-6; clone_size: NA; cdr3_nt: TGTGCCAGCAGCTTGCGTTCCGGGAGGGTCACCGGGGAGCTGTTTTTT; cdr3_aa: CASSLRSGRVTGELFF
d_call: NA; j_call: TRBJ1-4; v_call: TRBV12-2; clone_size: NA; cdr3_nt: TGTGCAAGTCGCTTAGCGTGCAGGCTGGGAAAACTGTTTTTT; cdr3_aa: CASRLACRLGKLFF
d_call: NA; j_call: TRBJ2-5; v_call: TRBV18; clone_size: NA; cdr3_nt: TGTGCCAGCTCACCTACAGGTGAACAAGAGACCCAGTACTTC; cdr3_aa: CASSPTGEQETQYF
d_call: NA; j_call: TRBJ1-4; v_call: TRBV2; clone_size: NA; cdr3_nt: TGTGCCAGCAGTGGGGGTAGCACCCTCAAACTGTTTTTT; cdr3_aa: CASSGGSTLKLFF
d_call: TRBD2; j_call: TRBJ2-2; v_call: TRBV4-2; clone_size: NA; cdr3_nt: TGTGCCAGCAGCCAAGATCGGCTAGCGGGGCAGCGGGGCACCGGGGAGCTGTTTTTT; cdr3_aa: CASSQDRLAGQRGTGELFF
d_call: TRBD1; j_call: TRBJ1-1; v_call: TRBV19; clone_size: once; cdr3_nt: TGTGCCAGTATCGGGACAGTGCAAACTGAAGCTTTCTTT; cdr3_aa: CASIGTVQTEAFF
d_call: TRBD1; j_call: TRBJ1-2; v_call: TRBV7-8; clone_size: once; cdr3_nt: TGTGCCAGCAGCTTAGGTGCGACAGGGGGAGGCTACACCTTC; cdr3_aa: CASSLGATGGGYTF
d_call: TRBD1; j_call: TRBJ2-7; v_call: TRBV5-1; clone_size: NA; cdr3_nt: TGCGCCAGCACACCTCCGACAGGGCCCGCCTACGAGCAGTACTTC; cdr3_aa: CASTPPTGPAYEQYF
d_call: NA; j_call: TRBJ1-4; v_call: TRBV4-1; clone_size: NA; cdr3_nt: TGCGCCAGCAGCCAAGCTCGTGAAAAACTGTTTTTT; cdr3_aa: CASSQAREKLFF
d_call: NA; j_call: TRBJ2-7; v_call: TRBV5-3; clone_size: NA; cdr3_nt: TGTGCCAGAAGCTTCTCAGGCTCTTACTACGAGCAGTACTTC; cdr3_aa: CARSFSGSYYEQYF
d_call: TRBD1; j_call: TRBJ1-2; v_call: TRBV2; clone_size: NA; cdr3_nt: TGTGCCAGCAGGGCGGGACAGGGGGCGTACTATGGCTACACCTTC; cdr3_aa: CASRAGQGAYYGYTF
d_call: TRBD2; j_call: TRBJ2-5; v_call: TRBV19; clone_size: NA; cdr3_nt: TGTGCCAGTAGTATCAGCGGGGAGGGGACCCAGTACTTC; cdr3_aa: CASSISGEGTQYF
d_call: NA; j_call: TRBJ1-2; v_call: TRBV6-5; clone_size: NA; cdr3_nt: TGTGCCAGCAGTCAACTCGGGACACCCTCTTCCACCTTC; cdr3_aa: CASSQLGTPSSTF
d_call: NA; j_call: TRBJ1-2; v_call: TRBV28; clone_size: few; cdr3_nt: TGTGCCAGCAGTTTAGGCCTGGTGGGGGGCCAGAACTATGGCTACACCTTC; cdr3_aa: CASSLGLVGGQNYGYTF
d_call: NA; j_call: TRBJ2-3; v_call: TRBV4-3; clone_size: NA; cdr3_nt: TGCGCCAGCAAGTCCACCTGGGAAGATACGCAGTATTTT; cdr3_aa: CASKSTWEDTQYF
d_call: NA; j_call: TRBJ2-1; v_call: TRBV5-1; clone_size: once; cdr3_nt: TGCGCCAGCAGCTTGATGGAGGGGGCCAATGAGCAGTTCTTC; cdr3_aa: CASSLMEGANEQFF
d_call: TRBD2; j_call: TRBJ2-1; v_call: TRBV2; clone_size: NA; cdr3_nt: TGTGCCAGCACCCTAACTAGCGGGAGGGCCAATGAGCAGTTCTTC; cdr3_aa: CASTLTSGRANEQFF
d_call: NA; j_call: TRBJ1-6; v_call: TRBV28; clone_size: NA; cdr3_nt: TGTGCCAGCAGCGGCTCGGGACACGTATCCTCACCCCTCCACTTT; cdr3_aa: CASSGSGHVSSPLHF